The present T cell receptor (beta chain) was sequenced within a study of identical twins. TCRdb used MiXCR to reprocess the 5' RACE reads, holding one entry per CDR3 protein. In the table there are fewer than 800,000 distinct CDR3 sequences, about 7% of which are singletons. V was pared by 4 bases and J by 4 bases, with 11 bases of the junction left unmatched. Germline V gives CDR1 SGHRS, CDR2 YFSETQ. The CDR3 consists of 18 residues. This same sample was also part of a study on yellow fever vaccine responses in identical twins.

Source material: PBMCs. The TCR sequence derives from a woman between 18 and 29 years old in good health. V is TRBV5-1 and J is TRBJ2-1, with 13 bases lining up with TRBD2. CDR3 residues: CASSLRPKTSGRYNEQFF. CDR3 coding DNA: TGCGCCAGCAGCCTACGACCGAAGACTAGCGGGAGGTACAATGAGCAGTTCTTC.